This record concerns one T cell receptor beta chain sequence. The data were produced by immunoSEQ multiplex PCR, yet TCRdb's version contains in-frame clones alone and is incomplete. Counted here are fewer than 55,000 clones, approximately 85% occurring once; the ten biggest clones make up roughly 29%. This CDR3 has 13 amino acids. CDR1 SGHVS and CDR2 FQNEAQ come from the germline V gene. Trimming took 1 base from V and 4 from J, leaving 7 bases between them. The data belong to a study of blood T cell repertoires in COVID-19. As for the study in general: Some COVID-19 samples were acute and others convalescent; all came from the United States, Italy and Spain. From T cells, B-cell-depleted T cells, or PBMCs came the material, which was cDNA or gDNA.

This chain uses TRBV7-8 with TRBJ1-1; D is ambiguous. The source of this sequence is a woman older than 75 with COVID-19, enrolled during active disease. Sequencing was done on a sample of peripheral blood. CDR3 region: CASSLVAGTEAFF. DNA for the CDR3: TGTGCCAGCAGCTTAGTGGCAGGCACTGAAGCTTTCTTT.